This is a list of T cell receptor beta chains from one sample in a study of siplizumab effects on memory and regulatory T cells. Here immunoSEQ multiplex PCR was the method, and the copy in TCRdb shows in-frame clones only, minus some. The table shows about 91,000 clones, with roughly 97% occurring only once. The sequencing sample was made of naive CD4+ T cells sorted from blood. These receptors came from a human donor in good health. CDR3s include the opening cysteine and the closing phenylalanine or tryptophan. A D gene is named only where the DNA matches it firmly. Size is stated for part of the rows, as once, few or many counts, or as a class when the clone is expanded.

>TRBJ2-1|NA|once|TRBV7-9
CASSLGTSEQFF
TGTGCCAGCAGCCTCGGGACAAGTGAGCAGTTCTTC
>TRBJ2-5|NA|NA|TRBV5-4
CASSPEGTKQETQYF
TGTGCCAGCAGCCCGGAAGGGACAAAACAAGAGACCCAGTACTTC
>TRBJ1-4|NA|NA|TRBV29-1
CSVVVADEKLFF
TGCAGCGTTGTGGTGGCAGACGAAAAACTGTTTTTT
>TRBJ1-4|TRBD1|NA|TRBV4-2
CASSHLPGQGLEKLFF
TGTGCCAGCAGCCATCTTCCGGGACAGGGTTTGGAAAAACTGTTTTTT
>TRBJ2-7|TRBD1|NA|TRBV5-4
CASSNQQGARGEQYF
TGTGCCAGCAGCAACCAACAGGGGGCGCGAGGCGAGCAGTACTTC
>TRBJ2-1|TRBD2|NA|TRBV10-3
CAIIRSSGGASYNEQFF
TGTGCCATCATACGGTCGAGCGGGGGGGCTAGCTACAATGAGCAGTTCTTC
>TRBJ1-4|TRBD1|NA|TRBV7-7
CASSLPTGDMNEKLFF
TGTGCCAGCAGCTTACCGACAGGGGATATGAATGAAAAACTGTTTTTT
>TRBJ1-6|TRBD1|NA|TRBV4-1
CASSPAQGSNSPLHF
TGCGCCAGCAGCCCGGCACAGGGGTCGAATTCACCCCTCCACTTT
>TRBJ2-7|TRBD2|NA|TRBV15
CATSSQGGGNYEQYF
TGTGCCACCAGCAGCCAGGGCGGGGGAAACTACGAGCAGTACTTC
>TRBJ2-1|NA|NA|TRBV4-1
CASSQDVGSYNEQFF
TGCGCCAGCAGCCAAGACGTCGGCTCCTACAATGAGCAGTTCTTC
>TRBJ2-7|NA|few|TRBV18
CASSPSSFLHEQYF
TGTGCCAGCTCACCGAGTTCTTTCCTTCACGAGCAGTACTTC
>TRBJ1-2|NA|NA|TRBV6-6
CASSYSADGYTF
TGTGCCAGCAGTTACAGTGCAGATGGCTACACCTTC
>TRBJ2-1|TRBD2|NA|TRBV19
CASSNGGSSYNEQFF
TGTGCCAGTAGTAACGGGGGGAGCTCCTACAATGAGCAGTTCTTC
>TRBJ2-3|NA|NA|TRBV5-1
CASSPVSGAGPTDTQYF
TGCGCCAGCAGCCCCGTTTCTGGGGCAGGCCCCACAGATACGCAGTATTTT
>TRBJ2-2|NA|NA|TRBV7-7
CASSSQGTGELFF
TGTGCCAGCAGCTCCCAGGGCACCGGGGAGCTGTTTTTT
>TRBJ2-7|TRBD1|NA|TRBV28
CASINRGQGYEQYF
TGTGCCAGCATTAACAGGGGGCAGGGCTACGAGCAGTACTTC
>TRBJ2-1|TRBD2|NA|TRBV5-4
CASRGSGGAISYNEQFF
TGTGCCAGCAGGGGAAGCGGGGGGGCCATTTCCTACAATGAGCAGTTCTTC
>TRBJ1-2|NA|NA|TRBV15
CATSPKGQRYGYTF
TGTGCCACCAGCCCAAAGGGGCAACGCTATGGCTACACCTTC
>TRBJ1-1|NA|NA|TRBV20-1
CSALQGYEAFF
TGCAGTGCGCTTCAGGGTTATGAAGCTTTCTTT
>TRBJ2-3|NA|once|TRBV28
CASSLLEPGRDTQYF
TGTGCCAGCAGTCTCTTAGAGCCAGGGCGCGATACGCAGTATTTT
>TRBJ2-3|NA|NA|TRBV2
CASGRLVGTDTQYF
TGTGCCAGCGGTAGACTAGTTGGCACAGATACGCAGTATTTT
>TRBJ2-1|NA|NA|TRBV19
CASSIDRWQFF
TGTGCCAGTAGTATAGATAGGTGGCAGTTCTTC
>TRBJ1-2|NA|NA|TRBV9
CASSVDANYGYTF
TGTGCCAGCAGCGTGGATGCCAACTATGGCTACACCTTC
>TRBJ1-2|NA|NA|TRBV4-1
CASSPSDRYGYTF
TGCGCCAGCAGCCCTTCGGACCGCTATGGCTACACCTTC
>TRBJ1-2|NA|NA|TRBV19
CASSIGDYGYTF
TGTGCCAGTAGTATTGGGGACTATGGCTACACCTTC
>TRBJ1-5|NA|NA|TRBV7-2
CASSFSGLNQPQHF
TGTGCCAGCAGCTTCTCAGGGTTGAATCAGCCCCAGCATTTT
>TRBJ1-2|NA|NA|TRBV28
CASRAVSYGYTF
TGTGCCAGCAGAGCGGTTAGCTATGGCTACACCTTC
>TRBJ1-3|TRBD1|NA|TRBV18
CASSPPSGGERNTIYF
TGTGCCAGCTCACCACCCTCAGGGGGCGAACGAAACACCATATATTTT
>TRBJ1-6|TRBD1|NA|TRBV11-2
CASRFKQGDSYNSPLHF
TGTGCCAGCAGATTTAAACAGGGGGACTCCTATAATTCACCCCTCCACTTT
>TRBJ2-1|NA|NA|TRBV6-5
CASSYRPSEQFF
TGTGCCAGCAGTTACCGGCCATCGGAGCAGTTCTTC
>TRBJ2-7|TRBD2|NA|TRBV5-6
CASSQKTGTRLFEQYF
TGTGCCAGCAGCCAAAAGACCGGGACTAGACTCTTCGAGCAGTACTTC
>TRBJ1-1|NA|NA|TRBV6-4
CASSDYTKAFF
TGTGCCAGCAGTGACTACACCAAAGCTTTCTTT
>TRBJ2-1|TRBD2|NA|TRBV7-7
CASSLAPAGVQNNEQFF
TGTGCCAGCAGCTTAGCACCAGCGGGGGTGCAGAACAATGAGCAGTTCTTC
>TRBJ1-6|NA|NA|TRBV7-3
CASSSLGPGSYNSPLHF
TGTGCCAGCAGCTCCCTAGGGCCAGGCTCCTATAATTCACCCCTCCACTTT
>TRBJ1-2|NA|NA|TRBV25-1
CASSVDQGANYGYTF
TGTGCCAGCAGTGTTGACCAGGGAGCTAACTATGGCTACACCTTC
>TRBJ1-1|NA|once|TRBV6-6
CASSTYGGNTEAFF
TGTGCCAGCAGTACATACGGGGGTAACACTGAAGCTTTCTTT